The 22 T cell receptor beta chains below were found in one sample sequenced in a study of shared clonotypes between healthy human individuals (dated by TCRdb to the early 2020s). CD8 naive samples were CD45RO-negative cells positively selected for CCR7, giving a CD45RA+CCR7+ population that excluded TemRA cells. Receptor libraries were prepared by the immunoSEQ multiplex PCR assay. The source is immuneACCESS, and TCRdb retained only in-frame sequences with V and J called. Part of the clones is not carried over; for the studies checked, unresolved V genes explain less than half of this, and the remainder is unexplained. Recorded for this sample are approximately 2,200,000 clones; 85% to 95% of them occurred a single time. The ten most abundant clones make up more than 1.5% of the sample. Sequencing was carried out using naive CD8+ T cells from PBMCs. Explained via the paper, the cell subset or site label denotes: CD45RA+CCR7+. These receptor sequences come from a man aged 18 to 29 in good health. Some clones in this sample may be carry-over from other donors' samples.

The chain couples TRBV29-1 to TRBJ1-4; perhaps TRBD1 as D (5 bases). Germline-derived CDR1 and CDR2 are SQVTM and ANQGSEA. Between the trimmed V and J ends, which lost 1 base and 6 bases, there was a span of 12 bases. The CDR3 loop spans 14 amino acids. The chain's CDR3 is CSVEVAGLDEKLFF. In DNA form, the CDR3 reads TGCAGCGTTGAAGTGGCGGGGCTGGATGAAAAACTGTTTTTT.

The chain combines TRBV4-3 with TRBJ2-7; TRBD2 aligns across 8 bases. Germline loops: CDR1 LGHNA, CDR2 YSLEER. J lost 0 bases, V lost 0 bases, and 1 base had no gene match. The CDR3 covers 15 residues. The CDR3 DNA reads as TGCGCCAGCAGCCAAGAAAGCGGGAGCTCCTACGAGCAGTACTTC. This sequence encodes CASSQESGSSYEQYF.

The chain employs TRBV11-2 and TRBJ2-1; D could derive from TRBD1 or TRBD2 (5 bases each). The CDR3 is 15 residues long. CDR1 is SGHAT and CDR2 is FQNNGV in the germline V gene. Trimming took 5 bases from V and 7 from J, leaving 18 bases between them. CDR3 protein: CASSNPGPTVNEQFF. DNA for the CDR3: TGTGCCAGCAGCAATCCGGGACCCACAGTAAATGAGCAGTTCTTC.

The J gene is TRBJ2-3, the V gene TRBV5-1; 10 positions agree with TRBD2. The CDR3 length is 16 residues. CDR1 and CDR2 (germline): SGHRS, YFSETQ. V was pared by 3 bases and J by 5 bases, with 9 bases of the junction left unmatched. This chain's CDR3 is CASSSVPPSGGDTQYF. The CDR3, as DNA: TGCGCCAGCAGCTCCGTCCCTCCTAGCGGGGGAGATACGCAGTATTTT.

The rearrangement uses TRBV28 and TRBJ1-3; the match to TRBD1 covers 7 bases. The CDR3 has 16 amino acids. Looked up from germline, CDR1 is MDHEN and CDR2 is SYDVKM. V shed 4 bases, J shed 2 bases, and the junction held 8 bases outside the gene matches. CDR3 nucleotide sequence: TGTGCCAGCAGTTCCGACAGGGTTCTAGCTGGAAACACCATATATTTT. The encoded protein is CASSSDRVLAGNTIYF.

The J gene is TRBJ2-1, the V gene TRBV27; tentatively, D is TRBD1 (6 bases). Germline V gene data show CDR1 as MNHEY and CDR2 as SMNVEV (reference sequence). The ends were cut back, 5 bases at V and 1 base at J, with 15 bases in the middle. The CDR3 totals 16 residues. The CDR3 DNA is TGTGCCAGCAGTCCTCAGGGGCCCAGGTCCTACAATGAGCAGTTCTTC. Translation: CASSPQGPRSYNEQFF.

Remarks on this clone: In the same sample, other DNA sequences code for this CDR3. CDR3 bases: TGTGCCAGCAGTTTCCCTCGGTACGAGCAGTACTTC. Protein: CASSFPRYEQYF. The chain combines TRBV28 with TRBJ2-7; D gene unclear. Germline V CDR1 and CDR2: MDHEN, SYDVKM. This CDR3 spans 12 amino acids. V lost 3 bases and J lost 4, with 7 bases in between.

The chain links TRBV5-6 to TRBJ2-2; TRBD1 is a possible D gene (6 bases). Germline V gives CDR1 SGHDT, CDR2 YYEEEE. The CDR3 runs to 16 residues. V was shortened by 2 bases and J by 0 bases, with 11 bases between the two germline ends. CDR3 region: CASSFPGQANTGELFF. In nucleotides, the CDR3 is TGTGCCAGCAGCTTTCCGGGACAAGCGAACACCGGGGAGCTGTTTTTT.

The gene calls are TRBV18 and TRBJ2-5; tentative D call: TRBD1 (5 bases). Trimming stripped 2 bases from V and 3 bases from J, with 13 bases between. Germline CDR1 is KGHSH and CDR2 is LQKENI. The CDR3 runs 15 residues. In DNA form, the CDR3 reads TGTGCCAGCTCACCATGGCAGGGTAAGGAAGAGACCCAGTACTTC. Translating it yields CASSPWQGKEETQYF.

V and J are TRBV27 and TRBJ2-7; TRBD2 agrees at 8 bases. Germline V lookup: CDR1 MNHEY, CDR2 SMNVEV (reference sequence). Unmatched junction bases numbered 4, after V lost 0 bases and J lost 3 bases. The CDR3 is 15 amino acids. CDR3 protein: CASSLSGLERYEQYF. The CDR3 region has the DNA TGTGCCAGCAGTTTATCGGGACTAGAACGCTACGAGCAGTACTTC.

This chain joins TRBV23-1 and TRBJ2-7; D remains ambiguous. TRBV23-1 is classed as an ORF, of uncertain function. The CDR3 sequence is 14 residues long. V dropped 6 bases and J dropped 5 bases, with 17 bases sitting between them. CDR3 DNA: TGCGCCAGCAGCCCTCGTGCCGGCCCCGACGAGCAGTACTTC. Residues: CASSPRAGPDEQYF.

Turning to this clone: The sample carries other DNA sequences with the same CDR3. This chain links TRBV7-9 with TRBJ2-5, with 7 bases matching TRBD1. Looked up from germline, CDR1 is SEHNR and CDR2 is FQNEAQ (reference sequence). V shed 3 bases and J 5 bases; nucleotides not matched to a gene: 3. There are 13 residues in the CDR3. As DNA, the CDR3 is TGTGCCAGCAGCTTGGGCAGGGGGGAGACCCAGTACTTC. Translated: CASSLGRGETQYF.

V gene TRBV5-6 combines with J gene TRBJ2-1, with 7 bases lining up with TRBD2. Germline V gives CDR1 SGHDT, CDR2 YYEEEE. J gave up 4 bases and V 4 bases, and 11 bases lay outside the gene matches. The CDR3 sequence is 16 residues long. CDR3 sequence: CASSEGVPSGYNEQFF. CDR3 sequence (DNA): TGTGCCAGCAGCGAGGGTGTGCCTAGCGGATACAATGAGCAGTTCTTC.

The chain links TRBV6-6 to TRBJ2-3, with D unclear. CDR3 length equals 16 residues. V lost 0 bases, J lost 2 bases, and 12 bases lay in between. Germline V CDR1 and CDR2: MNHNY, SVGAGI (reference sequence). The CDR3 DNA reads as TGTGCCAGCAGTTACTCCGGGCTTCCGTTCACAGATACGCAGTATTTT. This codes for CASSYSGLPFTDTQYF.

The chain links TRBV5-4 to TRBJ2-5; 7 nucleotides agree with TRBD2. The junction had 11 bases not matched to a gene; V was cut back by 3 bases and J by 6 bases. This CDR3 has 15 amino acids. Germline V gene sequence: CDR1 SGHNT, CDR2 YYREEE (reference sequence). The CDR3 here is CASSWREGPLQTQYF. In DNA form, the CDR3 reads TGTGCCAGCAGCTGGAGGGAGGGCCCCCTCCAGACCCAGTACTTC. Together with reference TRBV5-4 and TRBJ2-5, the CDR3 gives the full variable domain: ETGVTQSPTHLIKTRGQQVTLRCSSQSGHNTVSWYQQALGQGPQFIFQYYREEENGRGNFPPRFSGLQFPNYSSELNVNALELDDSALYLCASSWREGPLQTQYFGPGTRLLVL.

This chain links TRBV10-3 with TRBJ1-5; D unresolved. This CDR3 has 15 residues. The ends were cut back, 0 bases at V and 1 base at J, with 7 bases in the middle. Germline assignment: CDR1 ENHRY and CDR2 SYGVKD. CDR3 sequence: CAISESPQSNQPQHF. CDR3 in DNA: TGTGCCATCAGTGAGTCGCCACAGAGCAATCAGCCCCAGCATTTT.

This clone has only one observation. The CDR3 bases are TGTGCCAGCAGTTTAAAGTTGGGCCCTATTGGGGAGACCCAGTACTTC. Amino acid sequence: CASSLKLGPIGETQYF. The chain employs TRBV27 and TRBJ2-5; D call uncertain. This CDR3 contains 16 residues. CDR1 MNHEY and CDR2 SMNVEV come from the germline V gene (reference sequence). The V end was cut by 2 bases, the J end by 5 bases, with 18 bases between.

This clone turned up a few times. The V gene is TRBV4-1, the J gene TRBJ1-1, with D maybe TRBD1 (6 bases). CDR1 and CDR2 (germline): MGHRA, YSYEKL. The ends were cut back, 1 base at V and 1 base at J, with 10 bases in the middle. The CDR3 is 15 amino acids. DNA for the CDR3: TGCGCCAGCAGCCAAGTTGGGACACCGAACACTGAAGCTTTCTTT. Encoded protein: CASSQVGTPNTEAFF.

This clone turned up a few times. V is TRBV9 and J is TRBJ2-2; D is unresolved. Trimming took off 0 bases at V and 2 bases at J, with 8 bases between the two ends. The CDR3 covers 15 residues. Germline values: CDR1 SGDLS, CDR2 YYNGEE. Here the CDR3 reads CASSVAVTNTGELFF. Here the CDR3 DNA reads TGTGCCAGCAGCGTAGCTGTTACCAACACCGGGGAGCTGTTTTTT.

This sequence joins TRBV5-1 and TRBJ1-2; 7 bases fit TRBD1. CDR3 length equals 14 residues. V was clipped by 0 bases and J by 8 bases; unmatched bases: 7. Germline CDR1 and CDR2: SGHRS and YFSETQ. CDR3 sequence reads: CASSLVGTAPGYTF. CDR3 in DNA: TGCGCCAGCAGCTTGGTTGGGACAGCGCCCGGCTACACCTTC.

This clone was seen a single time. The chain couples TRBV7-9 to TRBJ2-2, with TRBD2 matching over 11 bases. This CDR3 is built from 18 residues. Trimming cost V 2 bases and J 4 bases; bases outside gene matches: 9. The germline gives CDR1 SEHNR, CDR2 FQNEAQ (reference sequence). The CDR3 sequence is CASSLKLAGGRGTGELFF. In nucleotides, the CDR3 is TGTGCCAGCAGCTTAAAGCTAGCGGGAGGCCGGGGCACCGGGGAGCTGTTTTTT.

The chain carries TRBV19 and TRBJ1-2; 7 bases match TRBD1. V lost 6 bases, J lost 3 bases, and 1 base stayed unmatched. This CDR3 has 12 residues. Germline values: CDR1 LNHDA, CDR2 SQIVND (reference sequence). The CDR3 loop reads CASSGQDYGYTF. The CDR3 DNA sequence: TGTGCCAGTAGCGGACAGGACTATGGCTACACCTTC. The full variable domain, completed using reference TRBV19 and TRBJ1-2, is DGGITQSPKYLFRKEGQNVTLSCEQNLNHDAMYWYRQDPGQGLRLIYYSQIVNDFQKGDIAEGYSVSREKKESFPLTVTSAQKNPTAFYLCASSGQDYGYTFGSGTRLTVV.